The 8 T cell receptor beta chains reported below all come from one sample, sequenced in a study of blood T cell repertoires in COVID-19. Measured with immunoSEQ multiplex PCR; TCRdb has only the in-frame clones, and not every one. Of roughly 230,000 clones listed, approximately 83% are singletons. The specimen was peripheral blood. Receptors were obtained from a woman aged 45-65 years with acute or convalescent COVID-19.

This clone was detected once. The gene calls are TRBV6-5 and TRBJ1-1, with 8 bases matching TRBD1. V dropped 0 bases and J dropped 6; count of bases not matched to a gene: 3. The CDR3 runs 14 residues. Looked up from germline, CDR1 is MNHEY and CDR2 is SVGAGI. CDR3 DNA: TGTGCCAGCAGTTACTCCGGACAGGGTCCTGAAGCTTTCTTT. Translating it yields CASSYSGQGPEAFF.

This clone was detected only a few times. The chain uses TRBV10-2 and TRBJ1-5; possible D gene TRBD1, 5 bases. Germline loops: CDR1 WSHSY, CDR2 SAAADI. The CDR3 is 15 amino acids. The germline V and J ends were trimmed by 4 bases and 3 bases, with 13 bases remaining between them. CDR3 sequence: CASSGGEAPNQPQHF. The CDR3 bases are TGCGCCAGCAGTGGGGGGGAGGCCCCCAATCAGCCCCAGCATTTT.

The CDR3 region is CASSENSVNTEAFF. CDR3 bases: TGTGCCAGCAGTGAAAACAGTGTGAACACTGAAGCTTTCTTT. This chain connects TRBV2 to TRBJ1-1; D is undetermined. V lost 2 bases and J 0 bases, leaving 7 bases between the germline ends. This CDR3 spans 14 amino acids. Germline V gene sequence: CDR1 SNHLY, CDR2 FYNNEI.

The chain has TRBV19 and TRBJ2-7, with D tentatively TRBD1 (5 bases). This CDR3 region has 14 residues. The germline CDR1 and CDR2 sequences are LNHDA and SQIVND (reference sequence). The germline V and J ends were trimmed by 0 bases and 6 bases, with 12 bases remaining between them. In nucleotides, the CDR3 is TGTGCCAGTAGTATAGATCCGCAGGGCCGCGAGCAGTACTTC. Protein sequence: CASSIDPQGREQYF.

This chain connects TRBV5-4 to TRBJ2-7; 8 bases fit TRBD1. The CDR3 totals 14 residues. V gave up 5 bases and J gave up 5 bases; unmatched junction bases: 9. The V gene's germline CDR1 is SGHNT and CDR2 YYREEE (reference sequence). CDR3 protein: CASRSGGAGHEQYF. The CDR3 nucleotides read TGTGCCAGCAGGTCAGGGGGCGCGGGGCACGAGCAGTACTTC.

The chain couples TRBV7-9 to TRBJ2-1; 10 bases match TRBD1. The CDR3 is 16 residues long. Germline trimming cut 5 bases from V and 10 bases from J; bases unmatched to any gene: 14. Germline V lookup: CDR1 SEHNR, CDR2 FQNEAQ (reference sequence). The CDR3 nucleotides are TGTGCCAGCAGCATTAAATCCGGGACAGGGGCACTAGAGCAGTTCTTC. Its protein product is CASSIKSGTGALEQFF.

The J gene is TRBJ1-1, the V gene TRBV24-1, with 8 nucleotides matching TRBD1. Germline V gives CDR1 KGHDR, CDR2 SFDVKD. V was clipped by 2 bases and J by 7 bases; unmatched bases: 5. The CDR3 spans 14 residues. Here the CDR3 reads CATSDSTGASEAFF. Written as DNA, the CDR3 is TGTGCCACCAGTGATTCGACAGGGGCTAGTGAAGCTTTCTTT.

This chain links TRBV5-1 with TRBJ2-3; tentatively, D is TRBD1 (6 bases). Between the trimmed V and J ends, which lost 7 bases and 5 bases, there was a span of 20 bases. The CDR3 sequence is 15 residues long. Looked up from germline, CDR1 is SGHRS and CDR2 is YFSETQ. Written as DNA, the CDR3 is TGCGCCAGCCGTACCAGACAGGACTCTATAGATACGCAGTATTTT. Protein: CASRTRQDSIDTQYF.